These 10 T cell receptor beta chains were sequenced from one sample in a study of sequential checkpoint blockade in melanoma. Profiled with immunoSEQ multiplex PCR; TCRdb holds only in-frame clones, not every one. This repertoire shows roughly 4,500 clones, about a quarter found once; its top ten account for roughly 15%. Specified treatment: randomized to nivolumab then ipilimumab (arm A) or the reverse (arm B). This specimen consisted of tumor tissue (inferred from file names), obtained from a patient given nivolumab and ipilimumab in sequence. The origin of the receptors is a human donor with melanoma.

This clone is judged medium-sized. The chain is built from TRBV11-3 and TRBJ2-2; D is unclear. V lost 5 bases and J 6 bases, leaving 13 bases between the germline ends. The CDR3 sequence is 14 residues long. Germline values: CDR1 SGHNT, CDR2 YENEEA. CDR3: CASSPGHFAGELFF. CDR3 in DNA: TGTGCCAGCAGCCCCGGTCATTTCGCCGGGGAGCTGTTTTTT.

The rearrangement links TRBV6-8 to TRBJ1-5, with D tentatively TRBD1 (5 bases). The germline CDR1 and CDR2 sequences are MNHGY and SAAAGT. The CDR3 runs 15 residues. V lost 7 bases, J lost 0 bases, and 13 bases lay in between. The CDR3 coding sequence is TGTGCCAGCAACCCCGACAGTATTAGCAATCAGCCCCAGCATTTT. Translation: CASNPDSISNQPQHF.

The genes are TRBV29-1 and TRBJ2-5; 9 positions agree with TRBD2. V dropped 7 bases and J dropped 5; count of bases not matched to a gene: 11. Germline V gene sequence: CDR1 SQVTM, CDR2 ANQGSEA. This CDR3 contains 14 residues. CDR3 sequence reads: CSAPFAGGPETQYF. In DNA, the CDR3 is TGCAGCGCTCCTTTCGCGGGGGGGCCGGAGACCCAGTACTTC.

The chain links TRBV19 to TRBJ2-3; D is undetermined. The germline V gene has CDR1 LNHDA and CDR2 SQIVND (reference sequence). Trimming removed 1 base from V and 1 base from J, with 3 bases in between. CDR3 length: 13 amino acids. CDR3 nucleotides: TGTGCCAGTAGTATAGTAGGCACAGATACGCAGTATTTT. It codes for CASSIVGTDTQYF.

This chain joins TRBV7-2 and TRBJ1-1; D is unclear. Germline V gene sequence: CDR1 SGHTA, CDR2 FQGNSA. The V gene lost 4 bases and the J gene lost 4 bases, with 10 bases spanning the gap. The CDR3 sequence is 13 residues long. The CDR3, as DNA: TGTGCCAGCAGCTCCGAGCGTTTCACTGAAGCTTTCTTT. Residues: CASSSERFTEAFF.

This rearrangement joins TRBV6-8 to TRBJ2-2; maybe TRBD1 (6 bases). Looked up from germline, CDR1 is MNHGY and CDR2 is SAAAGT. The CDR3 spans 15 residues. Deletions cut 2 bases from V and 3 bases from J, with 10 bases between. The CDR3 here is CASSYRGRYTGELFF. The CDR3, as DNA: TGTGCCAGCAGTTACAGGGGGAGATACACCGGGGAGCTGTTTTTT.

V usage is TRBV15 and J usage is TRBJ2-2; D call uncertain. The CDR3 contains 15 residues. Germline lookup yields CDR1 LNHNV and CDR2 YYDKDF (reference sequence). V was shortened by 8 bases and J by 1 base, with 14 bases between the two germline ends. The CDR3 here is CATSTPLGNTGELFF. CDR3 coding DNA: TGTGCCACCTCCACGCCATTGGGGAACACCGGGGAGCTGTTTTTT.

This clone occurred once. The chain employs TRBV29-1 and TRBJ2-5; the match to TRBD2 covers 8 bases. Germline V gene sequence: CDR1 SQVTM, CDR2 ANQGSEA. V was clipped by 1 base and J by 5 bases; unmatched bases: 3. The CDR3 is 13 residues long. This chain's CDR3 is CSVEGGGGETQYF. CDR3 nucleotides: TGCAGCGTTGAAGGAGGCGGGGGGGAGACCCAGTACTTC.

V gene TRBV30 combines with J gene TRBJ2-1; D might be TRBD2 (7 bases). The V and J ends lost 3 bases and 0 bases respectively, with 18 bases between them. CDR1 is GTSNPN, CDR2 SVGIG, per germline (reference sequence). The CDR3 runs to 17 residues. The CDR3: CAWRPRGRASSYNEQFF. The CDR3 nucleotides are TGTGCCTGGAGACCGAGGGGGAGGGCGAGCTCCTACAATGAGCAGTTCTTC.

This clone was seen more than once but under ten times. This chain links TRBV6-8 with TRBJ2-5, with 9 bases matching TRBD1. This CDR3 is built from 14 residues. The V and J ends lost 4 bases and 4 bases, in that order; junction bases with no gene match: 4. Germline CDR1 MNHGY, CDR2 SAAAGT. CDR3 loop: CASSSTGGGETQYF. For the CDR3, the DNA is TGTGCCAGCAGTTCAACAGGGGGCGGAGAGACCCAGTACTTC.